This T cell receptor (beta chain) stems from a study of tumor-infiltrating lymphocytes in primary liver carcinoma. Background on the study: The patients comprised men and women between the ages of 30 and 69 years. Every sample contained roughly 3.65 to 8 million productive TCRbeta reads, and these numbers were similar from one tissue type to another. Tumor lesions were T1-T3 N0M0 and spanned roughly 4 to 11 cm.

A primer matching the constant region was used to make TCR beta cDNA from around 550 ng of total RNA. Nested multiplex PCR, run for three rounds with slightly modified ARM-PCR, yielded TCR beta libraries. One entry per CDR3 protein results from TCRdb running MiXCR on the multiplex PCR reads. Counted here are around 79,000 distinct CDR3 sequences, under 75% occurring once; the ten biggest clones make up approximately 27%. Co-extracting RNA and DNA was done with roughly 18-32 mg of unsorted bulk tissue as input. Subjects presented with primary liver carcinoma managed by surgical resection. This clonotype was observed at least ten times. This receptor was identified in a man aged 35 to 55 with primary liver carcinoma and hepatitis B virus infection. The sample consisted of tumor-adjacent normal liver tissue.

The CDR3 coding sequence is TGCAGCGTTGGACACACGACCGGGGAGCTGTTTTTT. This sequence encodes CSVGHTTGELFF. The chain couples TRBV29-1 to TRBJ2-2; D not certain. Germline V gene data show CDR1 as SQVTM and CDR2 as ANQGSEA. The CDR3 totals 12 residues. Trimming pared 4 bases from V and 5 bases from J, leaving 8 bases between.